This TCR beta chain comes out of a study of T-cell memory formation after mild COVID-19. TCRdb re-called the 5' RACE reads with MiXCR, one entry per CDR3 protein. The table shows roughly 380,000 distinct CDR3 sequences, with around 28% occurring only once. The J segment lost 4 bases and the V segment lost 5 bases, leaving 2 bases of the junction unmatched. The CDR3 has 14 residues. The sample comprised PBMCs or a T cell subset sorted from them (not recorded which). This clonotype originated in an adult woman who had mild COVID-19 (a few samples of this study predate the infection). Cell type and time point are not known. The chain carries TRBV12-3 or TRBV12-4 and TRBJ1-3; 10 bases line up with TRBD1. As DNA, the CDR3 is TGTGCCAGCAGTCCGGACAGGGGGGGAAACACCATATATTTT. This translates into CASSPDRGGNTIYF.